Described below is a single T cell receptor (beta chain) sequence and its context. The sample is drawn from a study of resident and recirculating memory T cells in vitiligo. The method was immunoSEQ multiplex PCR; TCRdb's version includes in-frame clones alone and lacks a portion of them. Of 40,000 to 50,000 clones in the sample, over 90% are singletons; the top ten hold roughly 4.3%. The V gene lost 3 bases and the J gene lost 8 bases, with 19 bases spanning the gap. The CDR3 has 16 residues. Germline-derived CDR1 and CDR2 are LNHDA and SQIVND (reference sequence). Sequencing was performed on blood. V and J are TRBV19 and TRBJ1-4; no reliable D call. The clonotype comes from a male donor with vitiligo. The CDR3 DNA sequence: TGTGCCAGTAGTATCAGAGCTCCGGGGATGGGAGAAAAACTGTTTTTT. Protein product: CASSIRAPGMGEKLFF.